Listed here is a single TCR beta chain. Its antigen is unknown. This sample is part of a study of cytomegalovirus exposure and HLA in healthy donors. In germline, CDR1 is SQVTM, CDR2 ANQGSEA. V shed 1 base and J shed 11 bases, with 14 bases lying between them. The CDR3 covers 12 residues. Study-wide results and caveats: Prior analysis indicated that the majority of TCR beta V segments exhibited productivity approximately 90% or approximately 30% of the time.

The PCR was carried out with 60 Vbeta primers and 13 Jbeta primers. Sequenced by immunoSEQ multiplex PCR; TCRdb stores in-frame clones only, minus some. The sample has 95,000 to 150,000 clones, 50% to 80% seen once; the top ten hold approximately 8.5%. Sequencing was carried out using PBMCs. This clonotype originated in a middle-aged woman in good health and CMV-seropositive. The gene calls are TRBV29-1 and TRBJ1-1, with D possibly matching TRBD1 (5 bases). The CDR3 region has the DNA TGCAGCGTTGAAGGGGGGGACCTGGGGGCTTTCTTT. It translates to CSVEGGDLGAFF.